Here is one T cell receptor beta chain with its context. Antigen unknown. Sorted-subset replicate PCR reactions contained roughly 200 ng DNA, corresponding to tens of thousands of T cell genomes. Original processing notes: Owing to the provision of junction-only sequences devoid of quality scores by immunoSEQ, filtering differed. Here immunoSEQ multiplex PCR was the method, and the copy in TCRdb shows in-frame clones only, minus some. V, J and clone size derive from that table, while D and trimming were established from the DNA sequence. The sample yields almost 700,000 clones, under 95% seen once. The CDR3 spans 14 residues. Germline assignment: CDR1 SGHRS and CDR2 YFSETQ. V lost 0 bases to trimming and J lost 3 bases; unmatched junction nucleotides: 2. Naive CD8 cells lacked CD45RO and underwent positive selection for CCR7, leaving out terminally differentiated effector memory CD45RA+ cells. This record comes from a study of shared clonotypes between healthy human individuals.

Broader study findings: It was only blood that was sampled, and tissue repertoires likely differ.

This TCR was recovered from a young man in good health. V gene TRBV5-1 combines with J gene TRBJ2-7; 8 nucleotides line up with TRBD1. The source material was naive CD8+ T cells sorted from blood. The CDR3 DNA sequence: TGCGCCAGCAGCTTGGAGGACAGGGACTACGAGCAGTACTTC. Its translation is CASSLEDRDYEQYF.